This T cell receptor beta chain is drawn from a study of blood T cell repertoires in COVID-19. Study information: Samples representing acute and convalescent COVID-19 were sourced from the United States, Italy and Spain.

Sequencing was performed with immunoSEQ multiplex PCR; in TCRdb, only in-frame clones are kept and a portion is missing. The data contain 300,000 to 500,000 clones, 88% of them seen just once; the ten biggest clones take up more than 0.85%. This clone was observed once. Other DNA sequences in the same sample also yield this CDR3. V was clipped by 2 bases and J by 4 bases, with 6 bases between them. Germline assignment: CDR1 SGHTA and CDR2 FQGTGA. The CDR3 consists of 13 residues. Input material: PBMCs or T cells enriched from blood (not recorded which). The sequence derives from a woman between 25 and 40 years old with acute COVID-19. V is TRBV7-3 and J is TRBJ2-1; D not certain. This CDR3 reads CASSLGSYNEQFF. CDR3 DNA: TGTGCCAGCAGCTTAGGTAGTTACAATGAGCAGTTCTTC.